The present T cell receptor (beta chain) was sequenced within a study of blood T cell repertoires in COVID-19. The V gene's germline CDR1 is LGHDT and CDR2 YNNKEL (reference sequence). The CDR3 is 15 amino acids. After removal of 2 bases from V and 7 bases from J, the junction contained 4 bases not matched to a gene. Sequencing used immunoSEQ multiplex PCR; TCRdb keeps in-frame clones, though not all of them. The repertoire holds approximately 90,000 clones, with around 87% as singletons. Sequenced input: peripheral blood. This chain joins TRBV3-1 (or the pseudogene TRBV3-2) and TRBJ1-6; 8 bases map to TRBD1. The receptor's source is a human donor with acute or convalescent COVID-19. The donor label of this sample is uncertain. The CDR3 DNA reads as TGTGCCAGCAGCCAAACGGACAGGGAGAATTCACCCCTCCACTTT. Protein: CASSQTDRENSPLHF.